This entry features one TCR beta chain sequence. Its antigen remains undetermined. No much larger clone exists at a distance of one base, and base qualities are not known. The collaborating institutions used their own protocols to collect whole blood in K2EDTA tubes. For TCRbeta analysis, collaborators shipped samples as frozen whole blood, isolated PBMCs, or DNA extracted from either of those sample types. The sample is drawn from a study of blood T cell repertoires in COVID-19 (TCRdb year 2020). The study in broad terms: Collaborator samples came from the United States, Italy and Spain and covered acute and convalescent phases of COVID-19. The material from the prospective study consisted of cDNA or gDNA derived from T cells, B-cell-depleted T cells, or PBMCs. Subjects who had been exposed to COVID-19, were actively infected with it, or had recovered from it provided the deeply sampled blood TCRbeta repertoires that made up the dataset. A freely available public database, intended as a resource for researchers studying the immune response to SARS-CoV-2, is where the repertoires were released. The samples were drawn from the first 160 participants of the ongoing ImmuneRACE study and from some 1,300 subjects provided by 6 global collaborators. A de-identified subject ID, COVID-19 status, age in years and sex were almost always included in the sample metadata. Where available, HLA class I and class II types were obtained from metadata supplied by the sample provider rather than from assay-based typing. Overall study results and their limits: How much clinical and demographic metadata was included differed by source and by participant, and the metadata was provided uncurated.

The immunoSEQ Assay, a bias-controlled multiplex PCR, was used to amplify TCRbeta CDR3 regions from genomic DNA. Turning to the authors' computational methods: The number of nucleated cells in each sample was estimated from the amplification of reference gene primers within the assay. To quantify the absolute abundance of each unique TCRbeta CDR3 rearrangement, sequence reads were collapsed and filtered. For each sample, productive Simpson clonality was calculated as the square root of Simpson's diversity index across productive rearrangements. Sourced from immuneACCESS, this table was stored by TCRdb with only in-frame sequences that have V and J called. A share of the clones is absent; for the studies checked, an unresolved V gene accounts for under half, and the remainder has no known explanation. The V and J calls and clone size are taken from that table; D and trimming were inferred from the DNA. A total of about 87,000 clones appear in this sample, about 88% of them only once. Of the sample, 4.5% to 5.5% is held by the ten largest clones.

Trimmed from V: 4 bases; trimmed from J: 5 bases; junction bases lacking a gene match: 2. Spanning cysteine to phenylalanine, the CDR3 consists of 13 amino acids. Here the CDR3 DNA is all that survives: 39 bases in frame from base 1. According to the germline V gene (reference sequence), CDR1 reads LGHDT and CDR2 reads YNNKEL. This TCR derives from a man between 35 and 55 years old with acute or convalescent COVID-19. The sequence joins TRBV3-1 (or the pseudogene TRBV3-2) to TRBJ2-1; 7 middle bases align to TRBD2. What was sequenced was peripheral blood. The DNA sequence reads TGTGCCAGCAGCCGCGGGGGAAACAATGAGCAGTTCTTC. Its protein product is CASSRGGNNEQFF.